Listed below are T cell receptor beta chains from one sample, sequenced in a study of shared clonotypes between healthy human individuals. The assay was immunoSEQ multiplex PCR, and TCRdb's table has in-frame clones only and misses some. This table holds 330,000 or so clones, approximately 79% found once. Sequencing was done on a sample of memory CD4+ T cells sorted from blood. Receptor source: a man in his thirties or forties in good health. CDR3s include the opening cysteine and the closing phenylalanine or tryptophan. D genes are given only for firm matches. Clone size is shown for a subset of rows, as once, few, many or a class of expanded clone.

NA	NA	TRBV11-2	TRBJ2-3	TGTGCCAGCAGCTTAGAACGTCCTAGTTTCACAGATACGCAGTATTTT	CASSLERPSFTDTQYF
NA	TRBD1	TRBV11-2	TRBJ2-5	TGTGCCAGCAGCCGGGACAGCCAAGAGACCCAGTACTTC	CASSRDSQETQYF
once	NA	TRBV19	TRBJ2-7	TGTGCCAGTAGTATATATGGCCCGACTACGGGACTCTACGAGCAGTACTTC	CASSIYGPTTGLYEQYF
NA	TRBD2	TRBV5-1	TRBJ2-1	TGCGCCAGCAGTGCAGCGGGAAGCGACTGGAATGAGCAGTTCTTC	CASSAAGSDWNEQFF
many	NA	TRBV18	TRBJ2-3	TGTGCCAGCTCCCTTAGCACAGATACGCAGTATTTT	CASSLSTDTQYF
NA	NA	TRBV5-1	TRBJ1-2	TGCGCCAGCAGCTTGGTTCGGGTCGGTGAGGGCTACACCTTC	CASSLVRVGEGYTF
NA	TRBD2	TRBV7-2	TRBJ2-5	TGTGCCAGCAGCTTAACCGGACTAGCGATCCAAGAGACCCAGTACTTC	CASSLTGLAIQETQYF
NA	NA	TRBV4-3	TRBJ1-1	TGCGCCAGCAGCCAAGATTCGGGACCGAACACTGAAGCTTTCTTT	CASSQDSGPNTEAFF
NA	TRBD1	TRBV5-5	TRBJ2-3	TGTGCCAGCAGCTCTCTGGGACAGGGGATAGGAGATACGCAGTATTTT	CASSSLGQGIGDTQYF
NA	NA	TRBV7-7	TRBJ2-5	TGTGCTAGCAGCTCGGGGGAGACCCAGTACTTC	CASSSGETQYF
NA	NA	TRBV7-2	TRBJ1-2	TGTGCCAGCAGCTTAGAAGGCAGGGGTGGCGGCTACACCTTC	CASSLEGRGGGYTF
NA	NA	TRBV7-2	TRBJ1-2	TGTGCCAGCAGCTTAATTCCTGGCCCAAACTATGGCTACACCTTC	CASSLIPGPNYGYTF
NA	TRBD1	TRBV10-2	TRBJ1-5	TGCGCCAGCAGTGAAGGGGGCAACAATCAGCCCCAGCATTTT	CASSEGGNNQPQHF
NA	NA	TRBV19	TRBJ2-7	TGTGCCAGTAGTACAGGGAGGCACGAGCAGTACTTC	CASSTGRHEQYF
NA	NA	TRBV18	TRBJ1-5	TGTGCCAGCTCACCCAACAGGGAGCAGCCCCAGCATTTT	CASSPNREQPQHF
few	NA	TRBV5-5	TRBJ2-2	TGTGCCAGCAGCTTGGTGGGTTTCGGGGAGCTGTTTTTT	CASSLVGFGELFF
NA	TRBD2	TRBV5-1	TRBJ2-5	TGCGCCAGCAGCAGCCTGCAGGGAGGGCAAGAGACCCAGTACTTC	CASSSLQGGQETQYF
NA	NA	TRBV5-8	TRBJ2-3	TGTGCCAGCAGCTTGGGGAAGGAATGGGGCGGAGATACGCAGTATTTT	CASSLGKEWGGDTQYF
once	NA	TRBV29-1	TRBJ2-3	TGCAGCGTTGAAGTCCGGCGGGGCACAGATACGCAGTATTTT	CSVEVRRGTDTQYF
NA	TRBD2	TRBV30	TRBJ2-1	TGTGCCTGGAGTCGGACCGGGACTAGCGCCTACAATGAGCAGTTCTTC	CAWSRTGTSAYNEQFF
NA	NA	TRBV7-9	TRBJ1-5	TGTGCCAGCAGCTTCTCCTCTGGCATTAGAGGCAATCAGCCCCAGCATTTT	CASSFSSGIRGNQPQHF
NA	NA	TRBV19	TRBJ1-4	TGTGCCAGTAACACCCTAGGTGAAAAACTGTTTTTT	CASNTLGEKLFF
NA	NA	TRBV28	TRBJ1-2	TGTGCCAGCAGTTTCTTCGGCGAGGGAATTGCCTACACCTTC	CASSFFGEGIAYTF
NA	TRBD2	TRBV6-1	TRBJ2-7	TGTGCCAGCAGTGGGACTAGCCGTATCCCCTACGAGCAGTACTTC	CASSGTSRIPYEQYF
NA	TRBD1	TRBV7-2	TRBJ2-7	TGTGCCAGCAGCTTATTTGTTGGGACAGGACAACTGTACGAGCAGTACTTC	CASSLFVGTGQLYEQYF
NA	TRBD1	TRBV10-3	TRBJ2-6	TGTGCCATCCAGGATGGGACAGGGTCCTCTGGGGCCAACGTCCTGACTTTC	CAIQDGTGSSGANVLTF
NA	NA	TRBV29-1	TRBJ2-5	TGCAGCGTTGAAGATACTAGCTCGGAGACCCAGTACTTC	CSVEDTSSETQYF
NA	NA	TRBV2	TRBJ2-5	TGTGCCAGCAGTGAAGGGGGGTTCGGGGAGACCCAGTACTTC	CASSEGGFGETQYF
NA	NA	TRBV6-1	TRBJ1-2	TGTGCCAGCAGTGAAGGGACGGGACGCTATGGCTACACCTTC	CASSEGTGRYGYTF
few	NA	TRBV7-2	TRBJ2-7	TGTGCCAGCAGCCCCATTTCCCCCGGTGGGGAGCAGTACTTC	CASSPISPGGEQYF
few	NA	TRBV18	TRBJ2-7	TGTGCCAGCTCACCAGACACCTACGAGCAGTACTTC	CASSPDTYEQYF
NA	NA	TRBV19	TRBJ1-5	TGTGCCAGTAGTGGGCTGGCGGGAATGGGCAATCAGCCCCAGCATTTT	CASSGLAGMGNQPQHF
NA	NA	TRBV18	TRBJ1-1	TGTGCCAGCTCACCGACGAGAACGGCAGGTGAAGCTTTCTTT	CASSPTRTAGEAFF
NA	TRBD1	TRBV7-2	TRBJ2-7	TGTGCCAGCAGCGCCGGACAGGGAGGCTACGAGCAGTACTTC	CASSAGQGGYEQYF
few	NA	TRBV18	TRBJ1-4	TGTGCCAGCTCACCACAAGTAAGGGATGAAAAACTGTTTTTT	CASSPQVRDEKLFF
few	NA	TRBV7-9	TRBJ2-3	TGTGCCAGCAGCTCCCAGGGGCCTAGCACAGATACGCAGTATTTT	CASSSQGPSTDTQYF
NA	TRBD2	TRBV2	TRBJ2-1	TGTGCCAGCAGTGAAGCGCTTACTAGCGGGAAACAGTTCTTC	CASSEALTSGKQFF
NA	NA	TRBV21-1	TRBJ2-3	TGTGCCAGCCCCCATGGGTGGCGGGAGGAGGGCACAGATACGCAGTATTTT	CASPHGWREEGTDTQYF
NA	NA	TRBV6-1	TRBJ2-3	TGTGCCAGCAGTGAAGCGAGATTTGTCAGAACGCAGTATTTT	CASSEARFVRTQYF
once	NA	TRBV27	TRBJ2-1	TGTGCCAGCGCTTCCTGGGCTAAACAGTTCTTC	CASASWAKQFF
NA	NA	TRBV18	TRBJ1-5	TGTGCCAGCTCACCAGCACAGCCTAATCAGCCCCAGCATTTT	CASSPAQPNQPQHF
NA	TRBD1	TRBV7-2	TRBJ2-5	TGTGCCAGCAGCTCGGGACAGCCCGGAGAGACCCAGTACTTC	CASSSGQPGETQYF
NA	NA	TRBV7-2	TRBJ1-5	TGTGCCAGCAGCTTACCGGGCTCGGGTCAGCCCCAGCATTTT	CASSLPGSGQPQHF
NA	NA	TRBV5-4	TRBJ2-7	TGTGCCAGCAGCCCCAGTGGGGACTCCTACGAGCAGTACTTC	CASSPSGDSYEQYF
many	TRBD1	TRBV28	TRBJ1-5	TGTGCCATCACAAAGGGCCGGGACAGGGGGATGCTGGGTAGCAATCAGCCCCAGCATTTT	CAITKGRDRGMLGSNQPQHF
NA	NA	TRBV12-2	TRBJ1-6	TGTGCAAGTCGCCAAACTTCTAGTGGGGCAGGACGGGAGTCACCCCTCCACTTT	CASRQTSSGAGRESPLHF
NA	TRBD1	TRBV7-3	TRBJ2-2	TGTGCCAGCAGCCAAGATCAAATCGGGACAGGGTCGAGCGGGGAGCTGTTTTTT	CASSQDQIGTGSSGELFF
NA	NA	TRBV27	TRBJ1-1	TGTGCCAGCAGGGGAAGCGGGAACACTGAAGCTTTCTTT	CASRGSGNTEAFF
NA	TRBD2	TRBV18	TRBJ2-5	TGTGCCAGCTCACCACTAGCGGGAGTTGGGGAGACCCAGTACTTC	CASSPLAGVGETQYF
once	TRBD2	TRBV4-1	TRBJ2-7	TGCGCCAGCAGCCCTACTAGCGGGAGGGCCCACGAGCAGTACTTC	CASSPTSGRAHEQYF
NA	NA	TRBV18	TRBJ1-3	TGTGCCAGCTCACCGGAAGGGATCTCTGGAAACACCATATATTTT	CASSPEGISGNTIYF